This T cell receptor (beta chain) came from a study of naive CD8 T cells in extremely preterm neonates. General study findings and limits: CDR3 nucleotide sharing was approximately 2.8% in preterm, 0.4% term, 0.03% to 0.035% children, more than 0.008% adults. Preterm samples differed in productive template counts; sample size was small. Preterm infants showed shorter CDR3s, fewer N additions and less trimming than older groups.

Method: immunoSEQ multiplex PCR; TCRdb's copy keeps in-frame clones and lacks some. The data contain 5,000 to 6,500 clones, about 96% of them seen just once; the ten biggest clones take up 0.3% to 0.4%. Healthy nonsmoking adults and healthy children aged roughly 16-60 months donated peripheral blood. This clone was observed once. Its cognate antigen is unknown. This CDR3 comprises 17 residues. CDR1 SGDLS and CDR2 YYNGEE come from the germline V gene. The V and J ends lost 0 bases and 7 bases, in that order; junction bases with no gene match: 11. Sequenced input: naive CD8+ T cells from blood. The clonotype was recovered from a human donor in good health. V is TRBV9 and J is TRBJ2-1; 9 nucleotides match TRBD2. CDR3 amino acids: CASSVVSSGAGLNEQFF. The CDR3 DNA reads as TGTGCCAGCAGCGTAGTATCTAGCGGGGCGGGGCTGAATGAGCAGTTCTTC.